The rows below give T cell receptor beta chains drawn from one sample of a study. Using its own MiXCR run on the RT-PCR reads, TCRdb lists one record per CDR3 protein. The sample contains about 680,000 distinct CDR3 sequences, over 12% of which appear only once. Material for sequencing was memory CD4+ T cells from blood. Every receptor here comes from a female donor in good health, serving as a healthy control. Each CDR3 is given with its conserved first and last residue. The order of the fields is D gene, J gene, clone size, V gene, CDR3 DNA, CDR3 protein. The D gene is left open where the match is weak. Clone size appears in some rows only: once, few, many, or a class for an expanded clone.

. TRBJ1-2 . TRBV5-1 TGCGCCAGCAGCCCGGGCGGGACGGATTTTGAGTATGGCTACACCTTC CASSPGGTDFEYGYTF
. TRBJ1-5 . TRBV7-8 TGTGCCAGCAGCTCGGGTGGAAGGGGCAATCAGCCCCAGCATTTT CASSSGGRGNQPQHF
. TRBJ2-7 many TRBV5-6 TGTGCCAGCAGCTTGGCACAAGGCTACGAGCAGTACTTC CASSLAQGYEQYF
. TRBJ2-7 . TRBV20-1 TGCAGTGCTAGAGAGGACGAGCAGTACTTC CSAREDEQYF
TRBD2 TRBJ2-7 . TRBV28 TGTGCCAGCAGTTCGCCGGGACTAGCGTTCTACGAGCAGTACTTC CASSSPGLAFYEQYF
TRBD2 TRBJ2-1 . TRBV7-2 TGTGCCAGCAGCCCCTCGGGGACTAGCGGGGGTGGATCCTACAATGAGCAGTTCTTC CASSPSGTSGGGSYNEQFF
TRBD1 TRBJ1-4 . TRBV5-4 TGTGCCAGCAGCGCTCTTGGGACAGGGGGTGAAAAACTGTTTTTT CASSALGTGGEKLFF
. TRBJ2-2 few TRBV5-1 TGCGCCAGCAGATACGGCCCCTCTACCGGGGAGCTGTTTTTT CASRYGPSTGELFF
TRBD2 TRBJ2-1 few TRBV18 TGTGCCAGCTCAAGCGAGCGGGAGGCGGATGAGCAGTTCTTC CASSSEREADEQFF
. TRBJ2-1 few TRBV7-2 TGTGCCAGCAGCTTCTTGACGGGGGCGGGGATCTACAATGAGCAGTTCTTC CASSFLTGAGIYNEQFF
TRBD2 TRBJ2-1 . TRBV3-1 TGTGCCAGCAGCCGAGCGGGGGGGCCCTACAATGAGCAGTTCTTC CASSRAGGPYNEQFF
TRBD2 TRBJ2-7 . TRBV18 TGTGCCAGCTCACCATCGGCAGCGGGATCATACGAGCAGTACTTC CASSPSAAGSYEQYF
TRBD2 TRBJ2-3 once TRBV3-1 TGTGCCAGCAGCCAAGTTGGCGGGAGGGTCACAGATACGCAGTATTTT CASSQVGGRVTDTQYF
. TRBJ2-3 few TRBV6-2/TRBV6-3 TGTGCCAGCAGTTTCGGGGATGAGGGCACAGATACGCAGTATTTT CASSFGDEGTDTQYF
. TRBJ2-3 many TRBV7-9 TGTGCCAGCAGCCCATCGAGGACGTACTCGGCAGATACGCAGTATTTT CASSPSRTYSADTQYF
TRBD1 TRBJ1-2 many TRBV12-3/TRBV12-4 TGTGCCAGCAGTGGGGACAGCTCGGAGAACTATGGCTACACCTTC CASSGDSSENYGYTF
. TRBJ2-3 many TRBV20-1 TGCAGTGCTAGAGAGTACATCACAGATACGCAGTATTTT CSAREYITDTQYF
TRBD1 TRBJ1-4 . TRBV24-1 TGTGCCATCGGGGACAGCCGGAATGAAAAACTGTTTTTT CAIGDSRNEKLFF
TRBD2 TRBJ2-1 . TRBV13 TGTGCCAGTAGGTTAGCGGGAGGGGTCGATGAGCAGTTCTTC CASRLAGGVDEQFF
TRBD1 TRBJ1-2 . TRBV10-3 TGTGCCATCAGCCATTCTATACCGGACAGGAGAGGCAACTATGGCTACACCTTC CAISHSIPDRRGNYGYTF
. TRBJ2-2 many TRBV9 TGTGCCAGCAGGTCTCAGCACACCGGGGAGCTGTTTTTT CASRSQHTGELFF
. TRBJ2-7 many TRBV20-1 TGCAGTGCTGGCAGGGGCCCCTACGAGCAGTACTTC CSAGRGPYEQYF
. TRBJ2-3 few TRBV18 TGTGCCAGCTCACCACCGTCGGGGGCCACAGATACGCAGTATTTT CASSPPSGATDTQYF
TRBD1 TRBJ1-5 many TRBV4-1 TGCGCCAGCAGCCAAGAGGTGAGACAGGGCTCCAGCAATCAGCCCCAGCATTTT CASSQEVRQGSSNQPQHF
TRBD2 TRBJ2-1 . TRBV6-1 TGTGCCAGCGGCGGGACTAGCGGGAGGGCCCTAAAATACAATGAGCAGTTCTTC CASGGTSGRALKYNEQFF
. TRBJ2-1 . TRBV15 TGTGCCACCAGACGGGACAATGAGCAGTTCTTC CATRRDNEQFF
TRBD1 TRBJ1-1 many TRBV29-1 TGCAGCGCCAGGGGGTTCGGCATGAACACTGAAGCTTTCTTT CSARGFGMNTEAFF
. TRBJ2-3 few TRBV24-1 TGTGCCACCAGGCTAGCCGGCACAGATACGCAGTATTTT CATRLAGTDTQYF
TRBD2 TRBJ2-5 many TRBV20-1 TGCAGTGCTAGAGATGGGGGACTAGCGGGAGGAGAGACCCAGTACTTC CSARDGGLAGGETQYF
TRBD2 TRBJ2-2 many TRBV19 TGTGCCAGTAGCGTGGCGGGGGACACCGGGGAGCTGTTTTTT CASSVAGDTGELFF
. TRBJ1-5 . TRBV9 TGTGCCAGCAGCGTAGACCCGAACCCCTGGCCCCAGCATTTT CASSVDPNPWPQHF
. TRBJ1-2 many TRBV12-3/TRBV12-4 TGTGCCAGCAGTTTGGGTTTTAACTATGGCTACACCTTC CASSLGFNYGYTF
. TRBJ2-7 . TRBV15 TGTGCCACCAGCAGACCCTCGACAGAGCGCTACAAGCAGTACTTC CATSRPSTERYKQYF
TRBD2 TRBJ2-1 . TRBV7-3 TGTGCCAGCGCCGCGGGGAGGGAGGTAGATGAGCAGTTCTTC CASAAGREVDEQFF
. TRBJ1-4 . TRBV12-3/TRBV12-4 TGTGCCAGCAGTTTCCGGCAGAATAATGAAAAACTGTTTTTT CASSFRQNNEKLFF
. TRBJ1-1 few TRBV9 TGTGCCAGCAGCCCTCGACAGAGAAACACTGAAGCTTTCTTT CASSPRQRNTEAFF
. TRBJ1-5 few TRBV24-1 TGTGCCACCAGTGGTACCTTTGGGGGGCAAAGCAATCAGCCCCAGCATTTT CATSGTFGGQSNQPQHF
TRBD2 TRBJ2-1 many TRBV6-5 TGTGCCAGCAGTCGGACTAGCGGGGACAATGAGCAGTTCTTC CASSRTSGDNEQFF
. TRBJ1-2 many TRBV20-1 TGCAGTGCGCCCTTATATGGCTACACCTTC CSAPLYGYTF
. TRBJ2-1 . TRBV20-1 TGCAGTGCCGTCTCCCGGACCTACAATGAGCAGTTCTTC CSAVSRTYNEQFF
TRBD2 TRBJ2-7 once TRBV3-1 TGTGCCAGCAGTCCGACCGGGACTAGCGGGAGAGCGCAGTACTTC CASSPTGTSGRAQYF
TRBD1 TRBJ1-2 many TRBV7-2 TGTGCCAGCAGCTTAGGACAGGGGGCATGGGGCTACACCTTC CASSLGQGAWGYTF
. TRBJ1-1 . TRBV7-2 TGTGCCAGCAGCTTAGCGAGTAAGAACACTGAAGCTTTCTTT CASSLASKNTEAFF
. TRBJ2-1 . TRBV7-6 TGTGCCAGCAGCTCAAGCGAGGGTGAGCAGTTCTTC CASSSSEGEQFF
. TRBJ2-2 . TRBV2 TGTGCCAGCGGCCTTGCGGGCACCGGGGAGCTGTTTTTT CASGLAGTGELFF
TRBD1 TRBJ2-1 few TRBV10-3 TGTGCCACCGGAACAGGGGGCTACTCCTACAATGAGCAGTTCTTC CATGTGGYSYNEQFF
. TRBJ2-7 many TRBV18 TGTGCCAGCTCACCATCCGGTACCTACGAGCAGTACTTC CASSPSGTYEQYF
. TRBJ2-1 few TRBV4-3 TGCGCCAGCAGCCAAACTGTCTCCCCTGAGCAGTTCTTC CASSQTVSPEQFF
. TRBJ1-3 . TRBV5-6 TGTGCCAGCAGCTTGGTAGGGGACTCTGGAAACACCATATATTTT CASSLVGDSGNTIYF
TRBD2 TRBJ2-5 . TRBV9 TGTGCCAGCAGCGTAGGAGCCCTAGCGGGATCAGAGACCCAGTACTTC CASSVGALAGSETQYF
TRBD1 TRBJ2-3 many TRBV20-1 TGCAGTGCTAGAGGGTTGACAGGGGCGAGGACAGATACGCAGTATTTT CSARGLTGARTDTQYF
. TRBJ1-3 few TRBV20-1 TGCAGTGCTCCTGTCGGAGGGACTGGAAACACCATATATTTT CSAPVGGTGNTIYF
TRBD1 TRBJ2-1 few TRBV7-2 TGTGCCAGCAGCCGAGGGGGACAGCCATCCTACAATGAGCAGTTCTTC CASSRGGQPSYNEQFF
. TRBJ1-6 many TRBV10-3 TGTGCCATCAGTGAGTCCGCCATTTCACCCCTCCACTTT CAISESAISPLHF
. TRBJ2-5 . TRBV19 TGTGCCAGTAGTATACGGACAGCGGGGCTGCAAGAGACCCAGTACTTC CASSIRTAGLQETQYF
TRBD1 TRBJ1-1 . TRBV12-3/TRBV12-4 TGTGCCAGCGGTGAACAGGGGTGGGCTGAAGCTTTCTTT CASGEQGWAEAFF
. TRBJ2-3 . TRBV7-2 TGTGCCAGCAGCTTTCCGAAGATGGGGCCAGATACGCAGTATTTT CASSFPKMGPDTQYF
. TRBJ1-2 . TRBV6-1 TGTGCCAGCACTCCCGGGGCGGTCCCGATCTTCTATGGCTACACCTTC CASTPGAVPIFYGYTF
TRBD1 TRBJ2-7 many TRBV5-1 TGCGCCAGCAGCTCCGGGACAGGGTGGGGTAACTCCTACGAGCAGTACTTC CASSSGTGWGNSYEQYF
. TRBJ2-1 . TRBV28 TGTGCCAGCCGCGGACCCGAGGGAGGGGGTTCCGATGAGCAGTTCTTC CASRGPEGGGSDEQFF